The next 9 T cell receptor beta chains were all read from a single sample in a study of T cell changes during pregnancy in multiple sclerosis. Libraries were prepared by immunoSEQ multiplex PCR; TCRdb keeps only in-frame clonotypes and omits some of them. Of about 44,000 clones listed, more than 90% were seen once; the top ten hold more than 0.55%. Sequenced material: CD4+ T cells from peripheral blood mononuclear cells, taken in the first trimester of pregnancy. Receptor source: a female donor with multiple sclerosis, enrolled in a pregnancy study.

This chain joins TRBV5-1 and TRBJ2-5; 8 bases are shared with TRBD2. The length of the CDR3 is 15 residues. Germline assignment: CDR1 SGHRS and CDR2 YFSETQ. With V trimmed by 4 bases and J by 2 bases, 7 bases remained unmatched. This CDR3 is CASSRGSGGQETQYF. Written as DNA, the CDR3 is TGCGCCAGCAGCAGGGGGTCGGGGGGGCAAGAGACCCAGTACTTC.

The J gene is TRBJ1-2, the V gene TRBV18; tentative D call: TRBD1 (6 bases). V was clipped by 1 base and J by 1 base, with 16 bases between them. CDR1 is KGHSH, CDR2 LQKENI, per germline. This CDR3 spans 17 amino acids. The CDR3 DNA sequence: TGTGCCAGCTCACCACGAAGCCAGGGGAAATATAACTATGGCTACACCTTC. This gives the protein CASSPRSQGKYNYGYTF.

This clone was counted a few times. The chain has TRBV5-1 and TRBJ2-1; D is possibly TRBD1 (6 bases). Germline CDR1 SGHRS, CDR2 YFSETQ. The length of the CDR3 is 15 residues. The V and J ends lost 4 bases and 0 bases respectively, with 11 bases between them. CDR3 amino acids: CASSLDSSSYNEQFF. The CDR3 bases are TGCGCCAGCAGCCTGGACAGCAGCTCCTACAATGAGCAGTTCTTC.

The J gene is TRBJ2-3, the V gene TRBV7-2, with a tentative D call TRBD1 (6 bases). This CDR3 comprises 17 residues. CDR1 is SGHTA and CDR2 is FQGNSA in the germline V gene. V was cut by 4 bases and J by 3 bases, with 20 bases left in between. CDR3 sequence reads: CASSSTLPGAQTDTQYF. CDR3 bases: TGTGCCAGCAGCTCCACTCTTCCAGGGGCGCAGACAGATACGCAGTATTTT. Full variable domain (rest looked up from reference TRBV7-2 and TRBJ2-3): GAGVSQSPSNKVTEKGKDVELRCDPISGHTALYWYRQSLGQGLEFLIYFQGNSAPDKSGLPSDRFSAERTGGSVSTLTIQRTQQEDSAVYLCASSSTLPGAQTDTQYFGPGTRLTVL.

The CDR3 DNA reads as TGTGCCAGCAGCTTGGTGGGGGCCTTCCATGGCTACACCTTC. This codes for CASSLVGAFHGYTF. V usage is TRBV5-6 and J usage is TRBJ1-2, with a tentative D call TRBD1 (6 bases). CDR3 length: 14 amino acids. Trimming shortened V by 0 bases and J by 6 bases, and 12 bases separated the two germline ends. The V gene's germline CDR1 is SGHDT and CDR2 YYEEEE.

The chain joins TRBV28 to TRBJ1-5, with D uncertain. This CDR3 spans 13 amino acids. Per germline, CDR1 MDHEN and CDR2 SYDVKM. Trimming shortened V by 4 bases and J by 0 bases, and 4 bases separated the two germline ends. This CDR3 reads CASSYGSNQPQHF. As DNA, the CDR3 is TGTGCCAGCAGTTACGGTAGCAATCAGCCCCAGCATTTT.

The chain employs TRBV5-1 and TRBJ2-1; 7 bases are shared with TRBD2. CDR1 SGHRS and CDR2 YFSETQ come from the germline V gene. The CDR3 spans 16 residues. Trimming cost V 0 bases and J 1 base; bases outside gene matches: 4. The CDR3 loop is CASSLVRGGSYNEQFF. CDR3 DNA: TGCGCCAGCAGCTTGGTGAGGGGAGGGTCCTACAATGAGCAGTTCTTC.

The chain links TRBV7-9 to TRBJ2-5; 7 bases fit TRBD1. CDR3 length equals 13 residues. Germline V gene sequence: CDR1 SEHNR, CDR2 FQNEAQ (reference sequence). The junction had 4 bases not matched to a gene; V was cut back by 5 bases and J by 4 bases. The CDR3 DNA reads as TGTGCCAGCAGCCCTGACAGGGCAGAGACCCAGTACTTC. This sequence encodes CASSPDRAETQYF.

The DNA for the CDR3 is TGTGCCAGCAACCGCCGGGTAGCCACAGATACGCAGTATTTT. This codes for CASNRRVATDTQYF. The chain combines TRBV9 with TRBJ2-3, with D unclear. Germline CDR1 reads SGDLS; CDR2 reads YYNGEE. The CDR3 sequence is 14 residues long. The germline V and J ends were trimmed by 6 bases and 2 bases, with 13 bases remaining between them.